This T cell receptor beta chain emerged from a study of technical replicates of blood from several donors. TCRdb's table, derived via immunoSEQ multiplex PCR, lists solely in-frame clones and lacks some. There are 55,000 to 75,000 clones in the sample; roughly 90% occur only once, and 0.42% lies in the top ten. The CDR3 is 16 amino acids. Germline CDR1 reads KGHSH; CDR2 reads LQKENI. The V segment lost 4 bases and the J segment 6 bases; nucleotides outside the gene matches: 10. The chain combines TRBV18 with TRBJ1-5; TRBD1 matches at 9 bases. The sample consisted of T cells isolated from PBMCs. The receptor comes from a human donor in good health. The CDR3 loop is CASSRPPGQGGQPQHF. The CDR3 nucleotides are TGTGCCAGCTCACGACCCCCGGGACAGGGTGGTCAGCCCCAGCATTTT. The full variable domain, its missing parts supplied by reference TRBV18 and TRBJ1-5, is NAGVMQNPRHLVRRRGQEARLRCSPMKGHSHVYWYRQLPEEGLKFMVYLQKENIIDESGMPKERFSAEFPKEGPSILRIQQVVRGDSAAYFCASSRPPGQGGQPQHFGDGTRLSIL.